One and the same sample provided the 12 T cell receptor beta chains below, sequenced in a study of blood T cells in healthy people across ages. A second PCR, run for about 7 to 11 cycles, used a sample-barcoded 5' primer plus a J-beta primer mix. TCRdb reprocessed the 5' RACE reads via MiXCR and lists one record per CDR3 protein. The repertoire holds approximately 1.5 million distinct CDR3 sequences, with roughly 32% as singletons. Sequences were obtained from blood. These receptors originate from a woman in her thirties in good health.

The rearrangement uses TRBV6-1 and TRBJ2-5; D gene uncertain. The CDR3 totals 11 residues. Germline values: CDR1 MNHNS, CDR2 SASEGT. Trimming stripped 5 bases from V and 7 bases from J, with 8 bases between. CDR3 coding DNA: TGTGCCAGCAGTCAGTCGGCGACCCAGTACTTC. Its translation is CASSQSATQYF.

The gene calls are TRBV5-1 and TRBJ2-3, with D possibly TRBD2 on 6 matching bases. This CDR3 has 14 residues. The germline V gene has CDR1 SGHRS and CDR2 YFSETQ. V shed 3 bases and J shed 2 bases, with 10 bases lying between them. DNA of the CDR3: TGCGCCAGCAGCTGGAGGGGTTTCACAGATACGCAGTATTTT. Translated: CASSWRGFTDTQYF.

This clonotype appeared a few times. This sequence joins TRBV7-9 and TRBJ2-1, with 9 positions matching TRBD2. This CDR3 region has 15 residues. With V trimmed by 4 bases and J by 5 bases, 6 bases remained unmatched. The germline CDR1 and CDR2 sequences are SEHNR and FQNEAQ (reference sequence). The CDR3 nucleotides read TGTGCCAGCAGCTCCAGGGCGGGAGGGAACAATGAGCAGTTCTTC. It is translated as CASSSRAGGNNEQFF.

The rearrangement joins TRBV7-9 to TRBJ2-1; TRBD2 matches at 10 bases. The CDR3 has 15 amino acids. The trim removed 5 bases at V and 6 bases at J, leaving 7 bases unmatched. Germline CDR1 and CDR2: SEHNR and FQNEAQ (reference sequence). The CDR3 spells CASSRAPSGSNEQFF. CDR3 nucleotide sequence: TGTGCCAGCAGCCGGGCCCCTAGCGGGAGCAATGAGCAGTTCTTC.

The chain combines TRBV10-3 with TRBJ1-2; maybe TRBD1 (5 bases). Germline V gene data show CDR1 as ENHRY and CDR2 as SYGVKD. The length of the CDR3 is 15 residues. V shed 2 bases and J shed 8 bases, with 18 bases lying between them. CDR3 residues: CAISEAGTGIQGYTF. The CDR3 DNA is TGTGCCATCAGTGAGGCCGGGACGGGGATACAGGGCTACACCTTC.

This clonotype was seen a few times. The rearrangement uses TRBV10-3 and TRBJ2-7, with D maybe TRBD1 (6 bases). The germline V gene encodes CDR1 ENHRY and CDR2 SYGVKD. V lost 3 bases, J lost 4 bases, and 13 bases lay in between. CDR3 length: 14 amino acids. The CDR3 DNA follows: TGTGCCATCAGTGACGGCAGGGGCGCGTACGAGCAGTACTTC. Its translation is CAISDGRGAYEQYF.

Only one count was recorded for this clonotype. The chain links TRBV5-1 to TRBJ2-2, with D perhaps TRBD1 (6 bases). Germline CDR1 is SGHRS and CDR2 is YFSETQ. The CDR3 has 14 amino acids. V was shortened by 0 bases and J by 6 bases, with 9 bases between the two germline ends. This chain's CDR3 is CASSLEGVAGELFF. In DNA, the CDR3 is TGCGCCAGCAGCTTGGAGGGGGTTGCCGGGGAGCTGTTTTTT.

The sample holds a few counts of this clonotype. This rearrangement joins TRBV4-1 to TRBJ2-5, with 9 bases aligning to TRBD1. The end of the DNA is better explained by TRBJ2-7, so the J call may be wrong. CDR1 MGHRA and CDR2 YSYEKL come from the germline V gene. This CDR3 comprises 17 residues. The CDR3 coding sequence is TGCGCCAGCAGCCAAGTTGCAATTGGGACAGGGACTCACGAGCAGTACTTC. Residues: CASSQVAIGTGTHEQYF.

This chain uses TRBV6-1 with TRBJ1-2; unclear D gene. This CDR3 is built from 13 residues. V dropped 8 bases and J dropped 8 bases, with 18 bases sitting between them. The germline V gene encodes CDR1 MNHNS and CDR2 SASEGT. The CDR3 is CASGSLKRAGYTF. The CDR3 bases are TGTGCCAGCGGGTCCCTTAAAAGAGCGGGCTACACCTTC.

The genes are TRBV28 and TRBJ1-1, with D uncertain. CDR1 and CDR2 from the germline V gene are MDHEN and SYDVKM. The CDR3 length is 13 residues. V was pared by 5 bases and J by 6 bases, with 13 bases between. This CDR3 is CASSPTLGSEAFF. CDR3 sequence (DNA): TGTGCCAGCAGTCCAACATTAGGGTCTGAAGCTTTCTTT.

This sequence joins TRBV4-2 and TRBJ2-5; 10 nucleotides match TRBD2. Per germline, CDR1 LGHNA and CDR2 YNFKEQ. The junction had 9 bases not matched to a gene; V was cut back by 5 bases and J by 3 bases. CDR3 length equals 16 residues. CDR3: CASSGRHTSGEETQYF. CDR3 coding DNA: TGTGCCAGCAGCGGACGTCATACTAGCGGGGAAGAGACCCAGTACTTC.

This clonotype has only one observation. The chain uses TRBV19 and TRBJ1-1; the D gene is possibly TRBD1 (5 bases). The germline CDR1 and CDR2 sequences are LNHDA and SQIVND (reference sequence). V was clipped by 7 bases and J by 5 bases, with 14 bases between them. The CDR3 spans 13 residues. CDR3 loop: CASTIIGGTEAFF. The CDR3 DNA is TGTGCCAGTACCATCATCGGGGGAACTGAAGCTTTCTTT.